The T cell receptor (beta chain) under discussion was sequenced for a study of T cell responses to AZD1222 COVID-19 vaccine. Study findings and constraints: Unmutated regions of variants are reportedly targeted by nearly half of spike-specific TCRs.

In regard to this clone: What it binds is not known.

The protocol was immunoSEQ multiplex PCR, while the TCRdb copy is restricted to in-frame clones and leaves out a portion. The repertoire has fewer than 90,000 clones, roughly 88% of them found once; the top ten carry about 11%. This material consisted of peripheral blood, taken on day 0 of AZD1222 vaccination. The sequence was obtained from an adult in good health.

The CDR3 region has the DNA TGTGCCAGCTCACCCCTTCTCTGGGGGGATCGCCTAGTAAAATCTGGAAACACCATATATTTT. Translated: CASSPLLWGDRLVKSGNTIYF. This chain joins TRBV18 and TRBJ1-3, with a tentative D call TRBD1 (5 bases). Per the germline V gene, CDR1 is KGHSH and CDR2 is LQKENI. This CDR3 region has 21 residues. V was clipped by 3 bases and J by 1 base, with 28 bases between them.